This T cell receptor (beta chain) emerged from a study of blood T cells in healthy people across ages (dated by TCRdb to the mid-2010s). For the study in its entirety: In model experiments, template switching captured roughly one uniquely barcoded TCR beta cDNA molecule for every two T cells. The study analyzed two additional independent replicas of 1 million unique cDNA reads from the same blood draw for two donors, one aged 18 to 29 and one aged 80 or older. To avoid experimental bias, donors of different ages were spread randomly across the sequencing lanes. Using deep sequencing normalized with unique cDNA molecular identifiers, the study measured how TCR beta repertoire diversity changes with age. Donors were grouped into four age groups: young (average about 15 years), middle-aged (under 40), aged (around 66) and long-lived (just over 80). Overall results and qualifications from the work: Because the CMV infection status of the donors was unknown, age-related changes in expanded clonotypes may potentially have been confounded. A strong correlation was found between observed TCR beta diversity and the percentage of naive T cells measured by flow cytometry. Estimates of total diversity from one million sequenced T cells were regarded as lower bounds and underestimates. Compared with the aged group, the long-lived group had more naive CD4+ T cells, fewer expanded clones and increased TCR diversity, suggesting age selection. Since profiling was done on bulk unsorted PBMCs, naive and antigen-experienced compartments could not be conclusively compared. Observed TCR beta diversity per million T cells fell roughly linearly with age, and a significant reduction was already apparent by age about 38.

Donors were under 40 systemically healthy Caucasian individuals from Russia aged about 6 to 100 years. Each donor gave approximately 9.4 milliliters of peripheral blood, drawn into EDTA-treated Vacutainer tubes. PBMCs were isolated by Ficoll-Paque density-gradient centrifugation, with at least 7 million obtained per sample. Total RNA, at least 5 micrograms per sample, was extracted from PBMCs with Trizol reagent. For every donor, an aliquot of PBMCs went through flow cytometry to measure the percentages of naive CD45RAhigh/CD27high T cells. Libraries came from 5' RACE. The data were produced on an Illumina HiSeq 2500. A second PCR of about 7 to 12 cycles was run with a J-beta primer mix and a sample-barcoded 5' primer. A unique molecular identifier was introduced onto each TCR beta cDNA molecule by a template-switch 5' adaptor carrying 12 random nucleotides. At least 3 million CDR3-containing paired-end reads were obtained from each sample. First-strand cDNA synthesis was performed from all RNA using the Mint cDNA synthesis kit, with priming by a TRBC-specific oligonucleotide. Following uracil-DNA glycosylase treatment, all cDNA underwent a first 18-cycle PCR with the universal primers M1SS and BC2_uni_R. The authors' analysis ran thus. Normalization of each sample was performed by random selection of 1 million high-quality reads, each carrying a distinct molecular identifier. Reads with shared molecular identifiers were discarded instead of being binned into consensus sequences. MiTCR, set to a Q25 quality threshold and the strictest error-elimination algorithm, was used for CDR3 identification, clonotype clustering and error correction. A nonparametric unseen species model with Euler transformation was used to estimate lower-bound total TCR beta diversity. TCRdb applied fastp at Q25 and MiXCR to the public reads, then kept only in-frame beta chains. Rows matching on CDR3 protein sequence are summarized as one entry with the most common DNA and genes. These V and J calls originate from TCRdb's pipeline instead of the authors' own analysis. The sample table shows fewer than 1,000,000 distinct CDR3 sequences, and 40% to 50% are seen once. Together, the top ten hold around 21% of the sample.

As concerns this clonotype: Its cognate antigen has yet to be identified. Per-base qualities were not stored, and no clone one base away is much larger.

CDR1 and CDR2 (DFQATT, SNEGSKA) derive from the germline V gene (reference sequence). Cut back by 0 bases and 2 bases, the V and J ends lie 14 bases apart. The CDR3 sequence holds 17 residues, the cysteine and phenylalanine included. This entry keeps only the CDR3 DNA: 51 bases, framed from base 1. Material for sequencing was blood. The source is a man in his fifties or sixties in good health. The chain couples TRBV20-1 to TRBJ2-6, with TRBD1 perhaps the D gene, on 5 matching bases. The CDR3 protein: CSARETLGRAGANVLTF. The DNA sequence is as follows: TGCAGTGCTAGAGAAACCTTGGGCAGGGCTGGGGCCAACGTCCTGACTTTC.